A selection of T cell receptor beta chains follows, all from one sample in a study of T cell responses to AZD1222 COVID-19 vaccine. The assay was immunoSEQ multiplex PCR, and TCRdb's table has in-frame clones only and misses some. The data contain approximately 120,000 clones, about 90% of them singletons. The starting material was peripheral blood, obtained on day 0 of AZD1222 vaccination. The receptors shown here come from an adult in good health. CDR3s include the opening cysteine and the closing phenylalanine or tryptophan. The order of the fields is CDR3 protein, CDR3 DNA, V gene, J gene, D gene, CDR3 length, clone size. D genes are given only for firm matches. Some rows have no size entry. The others give once, few or many, or a class for an expanded clone.

CDR3 protein: CASSFPLQGARGANVLTF
CDR3 DNA: TGTGCCAGCAGCTTTCCCCTACAGGGGGCGCGGGGGGCCAACGTCCTGACTTTC
V gene: TRBV5-4
J gene: TRBJ2-6
D gene: TRBD1
CDR3 length: 18
clone size: -

CDR3 protein: CASSLPPRGPYNSPLHF
CDR3 DNA: TGTGCCAGCAGTTTACCGCCCCGGGGCCCCTATAATTCACCCCTCCACTTT
V gene: TRBV27
J gene: TRBJ1-6
D gene: -
CDR3 length: 17
clone size: -

CDR3 protein: CSAPESGTVGEQFF
CDR3 DNA: TGCAGCGCACCTGAGTCGGGGACTGTTGGGGAGCAGTTCTTC
V gene: TRBV29-1
J gene: TRBJ2-1
D gene: -
CDR3 length: 14
clone size: -

CDR3 protein: CASSGDRGGLARSYNEQFF
CDR3 DNA: TGTGCCAGTAGTGGAGACAGGGGTGGACTAGCGCGCTCCTACAATGAGCAGTTCTTC
V gene: TRBV19
J gene: TRBJ2-1
D gene: -
CDR3 length: 19
clone size: -

CDR3 protein: CASSPLDWASGGAGTDTQYF
CDR3 DNA: TGTGCCAGCAGCCCACTCGACTGGGCTAGCGGGGGGGCCGGGACAGATACGCAGTATTTT
V gene: TRBV4-2
J gene: TRBJ2-3
D gene: TRBD2
CDR3 length: 20
clone size: few

CDR3 protein: CATSETSGGAWTDTQYF
CDR3 DNA: TGTGCCACCAGTGAGACTAGCGGGGGGGCCTGGACAGATACGCAGTATTTT
V gene: TRBV24-1
J gene: TRBJ2-3
D gene: TRBD2
CDR3 length: 17
clone size: -

CDR3 protein: CAWSSLGVYQPQHF
CDR3 DNA: TGTGCCTGGAGCTCACTGGGGGTTTATCAGCCCCAGCATTTT
V gene: TRBV30
J gene: TRBJ1-5
D gene: -
CDR3 length: 14
clone size: once

CDR3 protein: CASSDSRWGIFYF
CDR3 DNA: TGTGCCAGCAGTGATAGCCGGTGGGGGATATTTTACTTC
V gene: TRBV6-1
J gene: TRBJ2-7
D gene: -
CDR3 length: 13
clone size: -

CDR3 protein: CASSFNYNPSEQYF
CDR3 DNA: TGTGCCAGCAGTTTTAACTACAACCCCTCCGAGCAGTACTTC
V gene: TRBV28
J gene: TRBJ2-7
D gene: -
CDR3 length: 14
clone size: -

CDR3 protein: CASSAASPYEQYF
CDR3 DNA: TGTGCCAGCAGCGCCGCCAGCCCCTACGAGCAGTACTTC
V gene: TRBV9
J gene: TRBJ2-7
D gene: -
CDR3 length: 13
clone size: -